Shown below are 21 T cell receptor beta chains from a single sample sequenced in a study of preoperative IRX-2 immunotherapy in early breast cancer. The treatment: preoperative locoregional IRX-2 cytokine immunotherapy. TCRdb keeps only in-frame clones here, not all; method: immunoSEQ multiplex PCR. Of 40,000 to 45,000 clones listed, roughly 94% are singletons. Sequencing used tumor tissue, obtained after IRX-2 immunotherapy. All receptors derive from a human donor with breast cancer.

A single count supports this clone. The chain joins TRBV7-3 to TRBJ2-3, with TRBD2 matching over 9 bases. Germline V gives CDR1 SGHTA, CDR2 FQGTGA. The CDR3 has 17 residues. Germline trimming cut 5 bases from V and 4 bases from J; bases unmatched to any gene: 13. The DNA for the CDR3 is TGTGCCAGCAGCCCTGGCTTCGGCGGGAGGGATGCAGATACGCAGTATTTT. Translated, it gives CASSPGFGGRDADTQYF.

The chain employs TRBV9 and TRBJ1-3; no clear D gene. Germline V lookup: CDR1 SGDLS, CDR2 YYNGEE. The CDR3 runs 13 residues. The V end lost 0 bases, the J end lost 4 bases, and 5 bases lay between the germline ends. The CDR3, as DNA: TGTGCCAGCAGCGTAGCGGGGGGAAACACCATATATTTT. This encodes CASSVAGGNTIYF.

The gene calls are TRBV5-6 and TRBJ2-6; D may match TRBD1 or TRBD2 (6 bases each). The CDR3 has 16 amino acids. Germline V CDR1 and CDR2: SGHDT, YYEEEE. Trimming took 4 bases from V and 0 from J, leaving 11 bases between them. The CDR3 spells CASSLGGHSGANVLTF. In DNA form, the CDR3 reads TGTGCCAGCAGCCTAGGGGGGCACTCTGGGGCCAACGTCCTGACTTTC.

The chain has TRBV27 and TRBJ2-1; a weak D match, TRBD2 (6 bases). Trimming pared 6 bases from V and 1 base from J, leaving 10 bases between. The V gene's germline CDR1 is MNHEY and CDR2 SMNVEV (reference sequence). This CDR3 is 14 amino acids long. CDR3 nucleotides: TGTGCCAGCAGCAGCGGGTGGTCCTACAATGAGCAGTTCTTC. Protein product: CASSSGWSYNEQFF.

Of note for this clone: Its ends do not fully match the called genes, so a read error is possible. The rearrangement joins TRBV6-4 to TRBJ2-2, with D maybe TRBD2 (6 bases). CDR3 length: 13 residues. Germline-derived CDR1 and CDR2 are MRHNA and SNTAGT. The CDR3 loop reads CASSDRESWGAVF. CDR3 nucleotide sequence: TGTGCCAGCAGTGACCGGGAGAGCTGGGGAGCTGTTTTT.

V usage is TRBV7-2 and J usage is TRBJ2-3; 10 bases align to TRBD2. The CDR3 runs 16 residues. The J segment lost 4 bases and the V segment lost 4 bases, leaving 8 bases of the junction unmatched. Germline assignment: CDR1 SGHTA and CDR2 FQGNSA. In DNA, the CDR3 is TGTGCCAGCAGCTCGCATCTAGCGGGGGTAGCAGATACGCAGTATTTT. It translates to CASSSHLAGVADTQYF.

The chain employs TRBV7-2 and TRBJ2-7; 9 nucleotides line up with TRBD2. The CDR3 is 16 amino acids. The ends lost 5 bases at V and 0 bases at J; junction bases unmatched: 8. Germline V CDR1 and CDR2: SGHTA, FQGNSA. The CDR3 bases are TGTGCCAGCAGCCCGTCCGCAGCGGGGGGCTCCTACGAGCAGTACTTC. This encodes CASSPSAAGGSYEQYF.

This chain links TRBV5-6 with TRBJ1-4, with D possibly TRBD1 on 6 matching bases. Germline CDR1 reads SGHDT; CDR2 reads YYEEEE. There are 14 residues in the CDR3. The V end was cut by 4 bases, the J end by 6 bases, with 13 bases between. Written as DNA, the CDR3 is TGTGCCAGCAGCGCGGGACAAGACGATGAAAAACTGTTTTTT. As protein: CASSAGQDDEKLFF.

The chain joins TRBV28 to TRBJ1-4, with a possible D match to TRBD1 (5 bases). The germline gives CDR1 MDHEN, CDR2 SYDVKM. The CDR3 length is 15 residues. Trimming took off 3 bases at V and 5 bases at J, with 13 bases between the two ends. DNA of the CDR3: TGTGCCAGCAGTTTCGACGGGACCTGGAATGAAAAACTGTTTTTT. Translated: CASSFDGTWNEKLFF.

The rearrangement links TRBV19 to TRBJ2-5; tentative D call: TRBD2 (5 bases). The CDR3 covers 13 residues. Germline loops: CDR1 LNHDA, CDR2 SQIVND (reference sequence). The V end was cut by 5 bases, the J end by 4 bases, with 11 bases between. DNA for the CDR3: TGTGCCAGTAGTCCCGGACTGCGAGAGACCCAGTACTTC. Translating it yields CASSPGLRETQYF.

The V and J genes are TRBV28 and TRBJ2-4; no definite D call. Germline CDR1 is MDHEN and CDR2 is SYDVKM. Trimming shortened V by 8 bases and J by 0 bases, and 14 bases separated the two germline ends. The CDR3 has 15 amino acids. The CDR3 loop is CASLPGRLAKNIQYF. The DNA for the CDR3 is TGTGCCAGCCTCCCTGGAAGACTAGCCAAAAACATTCAGTACTTC. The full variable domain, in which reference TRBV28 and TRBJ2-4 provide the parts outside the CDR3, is DVKVTQSSRYLVKRTGEKVFLECVQDMDHENMFWYRQDPGLGLRLIYFSYDVKMKEKGDIPEGYSVSREKKERFSLILESASTNQTSMYLCASLPGRLAKNIQYFGAGTRLSVL.

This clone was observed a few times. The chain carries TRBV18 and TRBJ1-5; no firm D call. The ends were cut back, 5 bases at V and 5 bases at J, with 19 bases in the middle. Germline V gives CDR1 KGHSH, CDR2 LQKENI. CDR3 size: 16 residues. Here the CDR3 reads CASSISTPYPHQPQHF. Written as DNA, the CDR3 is TGTGCCAGCTCAATCAGCACCCCATACCCCCATCAGCCCCAGCATTTT.

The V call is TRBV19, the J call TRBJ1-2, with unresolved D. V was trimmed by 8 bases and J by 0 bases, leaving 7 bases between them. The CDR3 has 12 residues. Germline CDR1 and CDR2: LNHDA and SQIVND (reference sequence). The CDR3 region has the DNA TGTGCCAGTTCTCCAACTAACTATGGCTACACCTTC. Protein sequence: CASSPTNYGYTF.

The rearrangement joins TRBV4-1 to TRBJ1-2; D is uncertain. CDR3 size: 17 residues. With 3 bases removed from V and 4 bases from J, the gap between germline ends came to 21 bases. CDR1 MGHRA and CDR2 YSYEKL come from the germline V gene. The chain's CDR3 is CASSQTLSRHAVYGYTF. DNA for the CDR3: TGCGCCAGCAGCCAGACACTCTCTAGACACGCGGTCTATGGCTACACCTTC.

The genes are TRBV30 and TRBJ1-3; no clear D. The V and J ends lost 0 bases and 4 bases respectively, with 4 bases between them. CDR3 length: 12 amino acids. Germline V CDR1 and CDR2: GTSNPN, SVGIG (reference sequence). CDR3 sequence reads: CAWSVTGNTIYF. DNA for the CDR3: TGTGCCTGGAGTGTAACAGGAAACACCATATATTTT.

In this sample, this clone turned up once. CDR3 region: CASSPGAANYGYTF. CDR3 coding DNA: TGTGCCAGCAGCCCGGGGGCCGCTAACTATGGCTACACCTTC. The chain recombines TRBV27 with TRBJ1-2, with D tentatively TRBD1 (6 bases). V was pared by 6 bases and J by 0 bases, with 11 bases between. Per germline, CDR1 MNHEY and CDR2 SMNVEV (reference sequence). The CDR3 loop spans 14 amino acids.

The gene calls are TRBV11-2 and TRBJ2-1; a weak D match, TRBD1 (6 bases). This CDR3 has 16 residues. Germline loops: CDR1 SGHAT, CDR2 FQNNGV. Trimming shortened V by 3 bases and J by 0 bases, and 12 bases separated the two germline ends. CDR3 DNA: TGTGCCAGCAGCTTTTGGGGGCCAAGCTCCTACAATGAGCAGTTCTTC. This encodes CASSFWGPSSYNEQFF.

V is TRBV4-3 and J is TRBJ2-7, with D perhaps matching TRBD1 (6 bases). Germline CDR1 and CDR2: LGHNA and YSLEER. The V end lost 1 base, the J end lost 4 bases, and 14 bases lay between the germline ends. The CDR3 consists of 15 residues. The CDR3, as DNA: TGCGCCAGCAGCCAAGGGGGCGCAGGGGCGTACGAGCAGTACTTC. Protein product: CASSQGGAGAYEQYF.

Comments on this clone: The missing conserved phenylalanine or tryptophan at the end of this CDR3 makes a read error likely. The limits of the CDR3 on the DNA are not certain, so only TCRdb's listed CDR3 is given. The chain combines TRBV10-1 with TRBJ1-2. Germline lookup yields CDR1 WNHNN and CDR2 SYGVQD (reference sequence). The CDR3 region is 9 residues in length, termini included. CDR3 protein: CASSDGRLV.

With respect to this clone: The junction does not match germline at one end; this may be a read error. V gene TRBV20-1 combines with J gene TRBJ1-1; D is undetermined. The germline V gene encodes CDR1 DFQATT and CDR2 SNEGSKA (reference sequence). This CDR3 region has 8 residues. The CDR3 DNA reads TGTTCGAACACTGAAGCTTTCTTT. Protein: CSNTEAFF.

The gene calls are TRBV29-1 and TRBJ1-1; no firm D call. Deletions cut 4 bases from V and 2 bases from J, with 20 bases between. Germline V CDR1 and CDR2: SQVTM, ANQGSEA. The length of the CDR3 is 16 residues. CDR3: CSVVQVDVRLNTEAFF. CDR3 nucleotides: TGCAGCGTTGTTCAGGTCGACGTCAGGCTCAACACTGAAGCTTTCTTT.